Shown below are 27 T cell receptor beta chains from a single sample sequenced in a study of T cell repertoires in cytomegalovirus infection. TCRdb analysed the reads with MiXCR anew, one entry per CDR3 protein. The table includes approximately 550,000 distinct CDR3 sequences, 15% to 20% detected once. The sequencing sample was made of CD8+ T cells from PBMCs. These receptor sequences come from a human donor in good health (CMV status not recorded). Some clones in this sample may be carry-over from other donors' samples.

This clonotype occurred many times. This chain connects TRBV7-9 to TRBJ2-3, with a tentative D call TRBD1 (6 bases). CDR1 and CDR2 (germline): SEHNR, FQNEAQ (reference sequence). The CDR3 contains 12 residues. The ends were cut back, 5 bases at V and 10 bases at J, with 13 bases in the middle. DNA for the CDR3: TGTGCCAGCAGCGGCAACAGGGACCCGCAGTATTTT. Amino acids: CASSGNRDPQYF.

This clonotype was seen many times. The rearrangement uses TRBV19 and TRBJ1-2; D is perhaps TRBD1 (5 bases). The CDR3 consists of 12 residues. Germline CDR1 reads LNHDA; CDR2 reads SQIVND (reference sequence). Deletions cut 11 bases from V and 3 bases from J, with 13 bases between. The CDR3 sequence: CAGGGADYGYTF. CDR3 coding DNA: TGTGCCGGGGGAGGGGCGGACTATGGCTACACCTTC.

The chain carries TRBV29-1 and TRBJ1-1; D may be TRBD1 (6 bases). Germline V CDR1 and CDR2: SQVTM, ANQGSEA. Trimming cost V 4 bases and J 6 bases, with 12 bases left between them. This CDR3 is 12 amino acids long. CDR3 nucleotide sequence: TGCAGCGTTGTCGGGGGCCACCCTGAAGCTTTCTTT. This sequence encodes CSVVGGHPEAFF.

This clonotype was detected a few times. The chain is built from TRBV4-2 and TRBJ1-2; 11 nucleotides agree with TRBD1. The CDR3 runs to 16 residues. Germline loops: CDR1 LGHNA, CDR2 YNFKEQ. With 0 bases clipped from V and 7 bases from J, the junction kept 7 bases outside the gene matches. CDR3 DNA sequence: TGTGCCAGCAGCCAAGAGATGGACAGGGGGCCGAGTGGCTACACCTTC. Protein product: CASSQEMDRGPSGYTF.

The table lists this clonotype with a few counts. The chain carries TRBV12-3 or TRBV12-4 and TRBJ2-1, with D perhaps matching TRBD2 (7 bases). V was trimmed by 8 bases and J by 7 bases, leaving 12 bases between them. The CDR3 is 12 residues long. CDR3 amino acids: CASHGGLNEQFF. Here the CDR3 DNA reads TGTGCCAGCCACGGGGGGCTGAATGAGCAGTTCTTC.

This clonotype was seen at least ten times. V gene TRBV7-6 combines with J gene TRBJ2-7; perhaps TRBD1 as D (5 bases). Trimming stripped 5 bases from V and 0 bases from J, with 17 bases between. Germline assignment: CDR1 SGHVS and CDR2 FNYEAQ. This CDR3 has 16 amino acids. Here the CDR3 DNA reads TGTGCCAGCAGCCCGGGTGCAGGGCCGTCCTCCTACGAGCAGTACTTC. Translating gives CASSPGAGPSSYEQYF.

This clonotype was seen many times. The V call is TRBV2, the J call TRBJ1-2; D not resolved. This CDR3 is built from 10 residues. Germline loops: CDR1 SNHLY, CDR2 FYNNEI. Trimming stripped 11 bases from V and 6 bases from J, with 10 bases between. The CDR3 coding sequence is TGTGCCTCTCTGGCGGATGGCTACACCTTC. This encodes CASLADGYTF. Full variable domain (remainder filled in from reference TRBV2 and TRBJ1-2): EPEVTQTPSHQVTQMGQEVILRCVPISNHLYFYWYRQILGQKVEFLVSFYNNEISEKSEIFDDQFSVERPDGSNFTLKIRSTKLEDSAMYFCASLADGYTFGSGTRLTVV.

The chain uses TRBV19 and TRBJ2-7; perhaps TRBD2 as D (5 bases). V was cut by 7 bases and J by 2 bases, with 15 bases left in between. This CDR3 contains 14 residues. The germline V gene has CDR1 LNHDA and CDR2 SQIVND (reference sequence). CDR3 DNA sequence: TGTGCCAGTACCGCCGGCAGCGGCACCTACGAGCAGTACTTC. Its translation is CASTAGSGTYEQYF.

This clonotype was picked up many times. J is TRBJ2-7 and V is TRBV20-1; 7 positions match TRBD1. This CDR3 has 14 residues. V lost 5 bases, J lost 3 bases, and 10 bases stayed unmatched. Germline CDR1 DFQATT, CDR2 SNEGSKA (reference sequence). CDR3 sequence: CSAAPGTEDYEQYF. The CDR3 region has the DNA TGCAGTGCTGCTCCCGGGACAGAGGACTACGAGCAGTACTTC.

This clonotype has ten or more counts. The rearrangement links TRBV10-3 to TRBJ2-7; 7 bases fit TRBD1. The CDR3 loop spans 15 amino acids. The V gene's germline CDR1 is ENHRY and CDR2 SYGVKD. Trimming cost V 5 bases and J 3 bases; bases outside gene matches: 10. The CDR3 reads CAISLPGTVNYEQYF. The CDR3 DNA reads TGTGCCATCAGTCTTCCCGGGACAGTAAACTACGAGCAGTACTTC.

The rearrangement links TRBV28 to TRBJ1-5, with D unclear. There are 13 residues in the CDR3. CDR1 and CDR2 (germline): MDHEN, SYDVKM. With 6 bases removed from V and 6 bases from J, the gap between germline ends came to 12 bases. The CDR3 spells CASRARMCQPQHF. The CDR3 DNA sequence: TGTGCCAGCAGGGCCCGGATGTGTCAGCCCCAGCATTTT.

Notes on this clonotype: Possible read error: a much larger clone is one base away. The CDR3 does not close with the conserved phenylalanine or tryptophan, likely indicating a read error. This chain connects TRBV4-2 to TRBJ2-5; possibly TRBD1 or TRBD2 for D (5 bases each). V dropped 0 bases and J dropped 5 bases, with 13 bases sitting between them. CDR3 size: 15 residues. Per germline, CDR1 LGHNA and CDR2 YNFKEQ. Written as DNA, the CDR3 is TGTGCCAGCAGCCAAGATCTCGGGGCTGGGGAGACCCAGTACTTA. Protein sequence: CASSQDLGAGETQYL.

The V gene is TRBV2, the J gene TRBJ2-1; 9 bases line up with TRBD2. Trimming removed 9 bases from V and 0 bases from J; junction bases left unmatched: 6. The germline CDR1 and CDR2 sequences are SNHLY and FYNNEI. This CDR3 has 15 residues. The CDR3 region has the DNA TGTGCCAGTCTCCGTAGCGGGAGCTCCTACAATGAGCAGTTCTTC. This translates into CASLRSGSSYNEQFF. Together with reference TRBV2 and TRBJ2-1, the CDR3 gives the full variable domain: EPEVTQTPSHQVTQMGQEVILRCVPISNHLYFYWYRQILGQKVEFLVSFYNNEISEKSEIFDDQFSVERPDGSNFTLKIRSTKLEDSAMYFCASLRSGSSYNEQFFGPGTRLTVL.

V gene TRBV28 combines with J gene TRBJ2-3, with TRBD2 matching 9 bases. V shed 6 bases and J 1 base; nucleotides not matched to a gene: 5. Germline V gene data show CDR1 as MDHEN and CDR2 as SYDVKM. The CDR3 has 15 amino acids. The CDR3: CASSDLAGRTDTQYF. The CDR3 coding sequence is TGTGCCAGCAGCGATCTAGCGGGGCGCACAGATACGCAGTATTTT. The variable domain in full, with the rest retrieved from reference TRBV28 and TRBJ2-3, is DVKVTQSSRYLVKRTGEKVFLECVQDMDHENMFWYRQDPGLGLRLIYFSYDVKMKEKGDIPEGYSVSREKKERFSLILESASTNQTSMYLCASSDLAGRTDTQYFGPGTRLTVL.

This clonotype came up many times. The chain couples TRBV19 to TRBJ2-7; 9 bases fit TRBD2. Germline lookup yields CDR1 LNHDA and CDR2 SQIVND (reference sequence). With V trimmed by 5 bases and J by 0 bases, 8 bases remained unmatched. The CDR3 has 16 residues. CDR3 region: CASSGVAGEGSYEQYF. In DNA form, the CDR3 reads TGTGCCAGTAGTGGTGTAGCGGGAGAGGGCTCCTACGAGCAGTACTTC.

The CDR3 loop reads CSARDVREETQYF. The CDR3 DNA follows: TGCAGTGCTAGAGACGTACGGGAGGAGACCCAGTACTTC. The chain employs TRBV20-1 and TRBJ2-5, with D perhaps TRBD2 (6 bases). V lost 0 bases, J lost 5 bases, and 10 bases lay in between. CDR1 DFQATT and CDR2 SNEGSKA come from the germline V gene (reference sequence). CDR3 length equals 13 residues.

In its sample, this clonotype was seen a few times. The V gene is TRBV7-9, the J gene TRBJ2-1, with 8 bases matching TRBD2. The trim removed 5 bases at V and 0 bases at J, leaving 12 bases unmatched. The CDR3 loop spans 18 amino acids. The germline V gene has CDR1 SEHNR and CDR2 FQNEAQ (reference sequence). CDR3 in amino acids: CASSPWSAGVSSYNEQFF. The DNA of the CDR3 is TGTGCCAGCAGCCCCTGGTCAGCGGGGGTGAGCTCCTACAATGAGCAGTTCTTC.

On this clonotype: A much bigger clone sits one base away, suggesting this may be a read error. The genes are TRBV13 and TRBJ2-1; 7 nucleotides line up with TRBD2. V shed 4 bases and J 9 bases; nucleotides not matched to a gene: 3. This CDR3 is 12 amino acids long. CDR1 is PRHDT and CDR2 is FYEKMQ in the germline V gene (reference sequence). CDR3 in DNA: TGTGCCAGCAGCTCCGGGGAGGGTGAGCAGTTCTTC. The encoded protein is CASSSGEGEQFF. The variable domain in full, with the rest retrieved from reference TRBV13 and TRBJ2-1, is AAGVIQSPRHLIKEKRETATLKCYPIPRHDTVYWYQQGPGQDPQFLISFYEKMQSDKGSIPDRFSAQQFSDYHSELNMSSLELGDSALYFCASSSGEGEQFFGPGTRLTVL.

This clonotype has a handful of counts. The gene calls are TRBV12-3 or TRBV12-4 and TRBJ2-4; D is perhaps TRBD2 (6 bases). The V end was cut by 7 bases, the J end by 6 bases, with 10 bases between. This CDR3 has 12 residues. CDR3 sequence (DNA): TGTGCCAGCACGGGACTCTTAAACATTCAGTACTTC. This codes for CASTGLLNIQYF.

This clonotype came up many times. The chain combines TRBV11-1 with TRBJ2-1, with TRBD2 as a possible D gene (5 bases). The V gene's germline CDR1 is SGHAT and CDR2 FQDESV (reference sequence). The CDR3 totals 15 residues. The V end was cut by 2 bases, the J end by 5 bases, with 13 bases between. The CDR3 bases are TGTGCCAGCAGCTTACCACGACTAACAAACAATGAGCAGTTCTTC. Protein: CASSLPRLTNNEQFF. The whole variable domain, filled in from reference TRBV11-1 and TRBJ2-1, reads EAEVAQSPRYKITEKSQAVAFWCDPISGHATLYWYRQILGQGPELLVQFQDESVVDDSQLPKDRFSAERLKGVDSTLKIQPAELGDSAMYLCASSLPRLTNNEQFFGPGTRLTVL.

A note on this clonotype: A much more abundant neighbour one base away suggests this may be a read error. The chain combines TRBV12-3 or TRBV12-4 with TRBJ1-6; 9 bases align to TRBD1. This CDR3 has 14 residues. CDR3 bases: TGTGCCAGCAGTTTCGGGACAGGGTTTTCACCCCTCCGCTTT. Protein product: CASSFGTGFSPLRF.

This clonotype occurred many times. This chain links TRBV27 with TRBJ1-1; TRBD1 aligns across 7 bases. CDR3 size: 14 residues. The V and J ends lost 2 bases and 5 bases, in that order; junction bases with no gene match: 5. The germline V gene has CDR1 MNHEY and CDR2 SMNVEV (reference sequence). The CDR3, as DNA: TGTGCCAGCAGTTTAGGAGGGGGCCGGACTGAAGCTTTCTTT. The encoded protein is CASSLGGGRTEAFF.

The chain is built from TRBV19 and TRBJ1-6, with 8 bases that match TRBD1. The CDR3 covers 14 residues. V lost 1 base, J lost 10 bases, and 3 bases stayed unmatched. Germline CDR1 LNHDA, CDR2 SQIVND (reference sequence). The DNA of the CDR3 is TGTGCCAGTAGTATAGCCAGGGGGCAATCACCCCTCCACTTT. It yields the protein CASSIARGQSPLHF.

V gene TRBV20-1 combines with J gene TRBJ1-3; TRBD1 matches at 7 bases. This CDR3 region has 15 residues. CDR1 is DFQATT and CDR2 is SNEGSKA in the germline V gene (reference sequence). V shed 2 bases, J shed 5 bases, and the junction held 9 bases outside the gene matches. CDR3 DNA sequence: TGCAGTGCTAGAACCGACAGGGAGTCGCGAAACACCATATATTTT. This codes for CSARTDRESRNTIYF.

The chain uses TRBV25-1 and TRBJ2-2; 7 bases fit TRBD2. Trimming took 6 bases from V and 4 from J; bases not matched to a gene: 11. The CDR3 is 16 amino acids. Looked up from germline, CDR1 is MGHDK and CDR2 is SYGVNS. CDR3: CASSWVERDSTGELFF. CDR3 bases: TGTGCCAGCAGCTGGGTGGAGCGGGACTCCACCGGGGAGCTGTTTTTT.

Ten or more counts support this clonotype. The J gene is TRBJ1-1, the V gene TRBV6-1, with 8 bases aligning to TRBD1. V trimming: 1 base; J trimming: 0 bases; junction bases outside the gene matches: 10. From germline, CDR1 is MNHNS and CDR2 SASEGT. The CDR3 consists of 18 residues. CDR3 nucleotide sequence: TGTGCCAGCAGTGAAGTCCTCCAGGACAGGGTTATGAACACTGAAGCTTTCTTT. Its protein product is CASSEVLQDRVMNTEAFF.

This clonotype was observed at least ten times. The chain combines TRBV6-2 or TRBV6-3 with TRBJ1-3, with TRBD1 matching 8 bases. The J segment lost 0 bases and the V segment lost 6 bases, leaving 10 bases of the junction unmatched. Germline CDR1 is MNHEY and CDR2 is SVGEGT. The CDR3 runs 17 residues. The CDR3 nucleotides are TGTGCCAGCAGACTACCGGGACAGGATTTCTCTGGAAACACCATATATTTT. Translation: CASRLPGQDFSGNTIYF.